This TCR beta chain was captured in a study of blood T cell repertoires in COVID-19. Overall study: PBMCs, B-cell-depleted T cells, or T cells provided the cDNA or gDNA that made up the material.

Seattle patients were enrolled during active infection and followed longitudinally. The CDR3 extends over 14 amino acids. Germline CDR1 reads SEHNR; CDR2 reads FQNEAQ (reference sequence). The ends were cut back, 6 bases at V and 8 bases at J, with 19 bases in the middle. Generated by immunoSEQ multiplex PCR, the TCRdb table keeps only in-frame clones and is missing some. The repertoire holds fewer than 700,000 clones, with roughly nine tenths as singletons. Sequenced sample: peripheral blood. The chain joins TRBV7-9 to TRBJ1-2; D may be TRBD1 (5 bases). The source is a woman aged 45-60 years with COVID-19, enrolled during active disease. The DNA of the CDR3 is TGTGCCAGCAGACCAAGTAGGGGCGTCGTGGGCTACACCTTC. Translation gives CASRPSRGVVGYTF.